This TCR beta chain was recorded in a study of cytomegalovirus exposure and HLA in healthy donors (dated by TCRdb to 2016 to 2017). At the level of the whole study: According to an earlier analysis of a few hundred of the donors, 150 million to 200 million T cells yielded some 120 million unique TCR beta sequences and 276 Gb of sequence data. The number of typed donors differed by locus: about 629-630 for A, B, C, DRB1 and DQB1; some 540 for DQA1; around 610 for DPA1; and some 430 for DPB1. In the later analysis, no new phenotypic data were used to find candidate immune exposures; instead, reliance was placed on TCR beta sequences and their occurrence across donors. Because of strong linkage in the cohort, roughly 5 DR-DQ haplotypes were treated as single units for association and clustering. A later analysis re-examined previously published TCR beta repertoires from roughly 720 donors and added high-resolution HLA genotyping to investigate patterns of TCR occurrence. Among 398 genotyped donors of the cohort, an average of approximately 220,000 unique TCR beta nucleotide sequences was sequenced per donor, of which roughly 17% were non-productive. Approximately 330 gigabases of sequencing data and approximately 91 million unique TCR sequences made up an early release that covered fewer than 650 HLA-typed donors. Every discovery cohort repertoire had been produced on one sequencing platform. In addition to the first cohort of 500 to 850 subjects, a separate validation cohort of under 150 different subjects was used. The study combined high-throughput TCR immunosequencing, statistical association of individual TCRs with disease status, and machine learning to predict cytomegalovirus infection status. An earlier analysis of some 500 of the donors applied high-throughput TCR beta sequencing to assess whether each TCR beta V gene segment acted as functional or pseudogenic. Class I and class II HLA loci were covered by the typing at four-digit resolution. A later genetic analysis took genome-wide SNP genotypes for about 55% of the 666 donors and used that subset as a discovery cohort. Of the 300 to 500 genotyped donors, 65% to 90% were placed in the genetic ancestry cluster associated with self-reported Caucasian donors. The T cell repertoires of 666 subjects were profiled by immunosequencing and related to cytomegalovirus serostatus. Donor age, sex, ethnicity and CMV serostatus were compiled alongside the repertoire data. The aim of the study was to test whether cataloging public T cell receptors could identify signatures of past pathogen exposure. Overall results and qualifications from the work: A later analysis reported that several top co-occurrence clusters appeared linked to parvovirus B19, influenza, CMV and Epstein-Barr virus. In an earlier analysis of about 600 of the donors, most TCR beta V segments appeared in productive rearrangements about 87% or about 30% of the time, broadly matching IMGT annotations. Assigning TCR associations to individual alleles was difficult when HLA alleles, especially DR and DQ, strongly co-occurred. Linkage disequilibrium might explain the correlated functional status among segregating V segments, but an unknown experimental factor could not be ruled out. The only immune exposure information available for the cohort was CMV serostatus. A later genetic analysis reported fewer N-insertions in productive TCRs among donors in an Asian-associated ancestry cluster than the roughly 700-donor mean. According to a later analysis, most CMV-associated TCR beta chains appeared to be HLA-restricted, and the HLA associations seemed to be driven largely by CMV exposure. Because the 87-base-pair reads could not distinguish some IMGT-functional V segments, including TRBV6-2 and TRBV6-3, those segments were excluded. The study gave a list of more than 150 TCR beta chains associated with cytomegalovirus. Over 15 rarely observed V segments, including chromosome 9 orphons, were excluded from the earlier analysis of approximately 500 of the donors because counts were too low. A further reported finding was that TCR beta sequences accurately predicted the HLA-A and HLA-B alleles for most subjects in the first cohort. A group of highly shared sequence variants was considered likely to be a technical artifact of the sequencing pipeline. In a later analysis, HLA-associated TCR beta chains were found to be more clonally expanded and to have lower generation probabilities than equally common non-associated chains. Because some donors lacked HLA typing at each locus, the association tests relied only on the typed subset. Across donors, most TCR sequences were observed very rarely, whereas some public TCRs were present in many individuals. The authors suggested that the approach could potentially be generalized to other disease states and immunological phenotypes. In a later genetic analysis, a missense DCLRE1C variant was associated with V-gene and J-gene trimming of TCR beta chains, and the association was replicated in an independent cohort. In this cohort, only TCR beta chains were sequenced, and detectable features were limited by the absence of alpha or paired-chain data. In vitro tests confirmed that a few of the cytomegalovirus-associated TCR beta chains recognize cytomegalovirus antigens. In a later analysis, TCR association rates were found to vary across HLA loci, with the most associated TCRs seen for DRB1 alleles and the fewest for HLA-C alleles. The classifier was reported to diagnose cytomegalovirus status with high specificity and sensitivity in both the original cohort and the validation cohort. Roughly uniform sequencing depth across donors was assumed in presence/absence analyses, although this assumption may not hold. At a false discovery rate of 0.05, a later analysis linked fewer than 20,000 TCR beta sequences to specific HLA alleles.

The cohort was made up of about 610 healthy bone marrow donors. At the time of sampling, all cohort members were nominally healthy, though unrecorded immune exposures were likely present. The donor tested CMV seronegative, placing the donor among the 352 seronegative members of the cohort. A peripheral blood sample was collected from each donor, and TCR beta sequencing was performed on peripheral blood mononuclear cells. Genomic DNA was extracted from the blood cell samples with the Qiagen DNeasy Blood Extraction Kit. Receptor amplification or capture employed the immunoSEQ multiplex PCR assay. For the multiplex PCR, a mixture combining 60 forward primers for TCR Vbeta segments and 13 reverse primers for TCR Jbeta segments was used. The CDR3 region of rearranged TCR beta genes was amplified from genomic DNA with a multiplex PCR assay. On the Illumina HiSeq System, the amplified TCR beta libraries were sequenced as 87-base-pair reads. The original methods were these. In a later analysis, around 80 million unique TCR beta chains were counted across the roughly 700 repertoires, and roughly 11 million of these chains were shared by at least two donors. Raw reads were error-corrected and collapsed into unique sequences by a nearest-neighbor algorithm in which closely related sequences were merged to remove PCR and sequencing errors. To assign V, D and J gene segments, CDR3 sequences were aligned to IMGT reference sequences. Each retained sequence needed at least a six-nucleotide match to both a V gene segment and a J gene segment. Rearrangements were classified as productive when the CDR3 lacked stop codons and remained in frame with V and J, and all other rearrangements were classified as non-productive. Following IMGT convention, CDR3 was defined as the stretch from the second conserved V-encoded cysteine up to the conserved J-encoded phenylalanine. In an earlier analysis of more than 550 of the donors, sequences lacking an unambiguous match to a single V gene segment were excluded. An earlier analysis of a few hundred of the donors classified V segments as functional when productive rearrangements were above 56.7% and as segregating when the standard deviation between donors was above 5%. A statistical classification framework was built for diagnosing cytomegalovirus status from the catalog of TCR beta chain sequences. In a later analysis, TCR nucleotide sequences were compared against IMGT/GENE-DB human TR gene sequences so that V and J genes could be assigned. In a later analysis, CDR3 sequences and most-parsimonious VDJ recombination scenarios were assigned using the TCRdist pipeline. In a later analysis, every TCR beta chain was defined by the combination of its CDR3 amino acid sequence and its V-gene family, and reads without a unique V-gene family were dropped. To address suspected cross-contamination and a sequencing artifact, a later analysis removed some 620 highly shared, low-generation-probability nucleotide sequences. For each public chain, a later analysis derived a clonal expansion index from normalized ranks of inferred template counts within each repertoire. In a later analysis, generation probabilities were computed with a VDJ recombination model fitted to out-of-frame rearrangements, and the resulting probabilities were checked against IGoR. In a later analysis, TCR-TCR, TCR-HLA and TCR-CMV co-occurrence was scored with hypergeometric tests, and a repertoire-size bias correction was applied to TCR pairs. A later analysis estimated false discovery rates by permuting HLA or CMV assignments 20 times. In a later analysis, co-occurring TCRs were grouped using DBSCAN, with TCRdist sequence similarity added in when clustering inside HLA-allele-positive subsets. For co-occurrence clustering, repertoires with fewer than 30,000 or more than 120,000 public chains were excluded, along with about five repertoires with anomalous nucleotide sharing. TCRdb retrieved this table from immuneACCESS and kept in-frame rearrangements only. Not all clones are present; in checked studies, unresolved V genes account for under half, and no reason is known for the remainder. For V, J and clone size, that table is used; D and trimming come from the DNA. Across this sample there are 75,000 to 100,000 clones, with approximately 69% seen only once. Jointly, the top ten make up over 1% of the sample.

V is shortened by 5 bases, J by 6 bases, and the region joining them spans 11 bases. The germline V gene sets CDR1 to MDHEN and CDR2 to SYDVKM. The CDR3 runs 13 amino acids, cysteine and phenylalanine included. Here the CDR3 DNA is all that survives: 39 bases in frame from base 1. Concerning this clone itself: Its antigen has not been determined. The sample holds no much larger clone one base away, and base qualities are not on file.

This sequence was found in a female donor in good health and CMV-seronegative. Sequenced sample: PBMCs. The sequence links TRBV28 to TRBJ1-5; no D gene call is confident. The DNA sequence is TGTGCCAGCAGTCCGGGTGGGAGTCAGCCCCAGCATTTT. Translated, it gives CASSPGGSQPQHF.